This T cell receptor (beta chain) was recovered during a study of T-cell memory formation after mild COVID-19. Study results and limitations: Researchers found some responding clones in pre-infection memory, a sign that cross-reactive memory joined. CD4/CD8 balance held among clones contracting day 15 to 85, and later expanders leaned CD4+. Mainly in CM and EM were contracting CD4+ clones; CD8+ were in EMRA.

TCRdb redid the calling of the 5' RACE reads with MiXCR, one entry per CDR3 protein. The data contain about 360,000 distinct CDR3 sequences, around an eighth of them singletons. Details on this clonotype: Antigen: not known.

With V trimmed by 4 bases and J by 4 bases, 2 bases remained unmatched. CDR3 length: 14 amino acids. Sequencing was carried out using PBMCs or a T cell subset sorted from them (not recorded which). This sequence originates from a man between 18 and 29 years old who had mild COVID-19 (a few samples of this study predate the infection). Cell type and time point are not known. The rearrangement joins TRBV12-3 or TRBV12-4 to TRBJ1-1, with 11 nucleotides matching TRBD1. DNA of the CDR3: TGTGCCAGCAGTTGGGGACAGGGGGTCACTGAAGCTTTCTTT. Its translation: CASSWGQGVTEAFF.